The 10 T cell receptor beta chains in this list originate from one sample, sequenced in a study of blood T cells in healthy people across ages. The use of a sample-barcoded 5' primer and a J-beta primer mix characterized a second PCR of about 6 to 12 cycles. TCRdb reprocessed the 5' RACE reads with MiXCR, giving one entry per CDR3 protein. The repertoire holds hundreds of thousands of distinct CDR3 sequences, with 46% as singletons. The sequenced material came from blood. All receptors come from a man aged 80 or over in good health.

There are a few counts of this clonotype. The V and J genes are TRBV7-2 and TRBJ2-7; TRBD2 agrees at 16 bases. The germline V gene encodes CDR1 SGHTA and CDR2 FQGNSA. The CDR3 loop spans 18 amino acids. The ends lost 5 bases at V and 7 bases at J; junction bases unmatched: 14. CDR3: CASSTRGTSGGVYNEQYF. CDR3 in DNA: TGTGCCAGCAGCACCCGTGGGACTAGCGGGGGGGTGTACAATGAGCAGTACTTC.

This chain links TRBV7-9 with TRBJ2-1; D is perhaps TRBD2 (6 bases). The germline CDR1 and CDR2 sequences are SEHNR and FQNEAQ (reference sequence). The ends were cut back, 7 bases at V and 2 bases at J, with 9 bases in the middle. The CDR3 runs 13 residues. CDR3 amino acids: CASIRGTYNEQFF. CDR3 bases: TGTGCCAGCATACGGGGGACCTACAATGAGCAGTTCTTC.

The chain recombines TRBV7-2 with TRBJ2-1; 10 bases fit TRBD2. Germline CDR1 SGHTA, CDR2 FQGNSA. Losses at the gene ends were 4 bases for V and 9 bases for J; bases not matched to a gene: 9. The CDR3 is 15 residues long. The CDR3 DNA reads TGTGCCAGCAGCTCTAGGAGCGGGGGGGCCAGTGAGCAGTTCTTC. Its protein is CASSSRSGGASEQFF.

In this sample, this clonotype turned up a few times. J is TRBJ2-5 and V is TRBV27; 12 nucleotides agree with TRBD2. CDR1 is MNHEY, CDR2 SMNVEV, per germline (reference sequence). The junction had 4 bases not matched to a gene; V was cut back by 6 bases and J by 11 bases. The CDR3 length is 12 residues. Written as DNA, the CDR3 is TGTGCCAGCAGGAGACTAGCGGGAGTGCAGTACTTC. Encoded protein: CASRRLAGVQYF.

This clonotype appeared a single time. The chain combines TRBV10-3 with TRBJ2-1, with TRBD2 identical over 9 bases. The CDR3 has 19 residues. Germline V gene sequence: CDR1 ENHRY, CDR2 SYGVKD. With V trimmed by 4 bases and J by 0 bases, 13 bases remained unmatched. CDR3 residues: CAISGSLAGTPSSYNEQFF. The CDR3, as DNA: TGTGCCATCAGTGGGAGCCTAGCGGGGACGCCCAGCTCCTACAATGAGCAGTTCTTC.

The rearrangement joins TRBV7-2 to TRBJ2-5; TRBD2 aligns across 16 bases. Per the germline V gene, CDR1 is SGHTA and CDR2 is FQGNSA. This CDR3 region has 16 residues. Germline trimming cut 5 bases from V and 13 bases from J; bases unmatched to any gene: 13. CDR3 in amino acids: CASSPGTSGRAHERYF. The CDR3, as DNA: TGTGCCAGCAGCCCCGGGACTAGCGGGAGGGCCCATGAGCGGTACTTC.

The rearrangement uses TRBV5-1 and TRBJ2-1; 13 positions agree with TRBD2. Germline lookup yields CDR1 SGHRS and CDR2 YFSETQ. V lost 4 bases to trimming and J lost 5 bases; unmatched junction nucleotides: 3. The CDR3 runs to 15 residues. The CDR3, as DNA: TGCGCCAGCAGCGGACTAGCGGGGGACCACAATGAGCAGTTCTTC. The encoded protein is CASSGLAGDHNEQFF.

In its sample, this clonotype was seen many times. The chain employs TRBV7-2 and TRBJ2-1; 8 bases map to TRBD1. V shed 1 base and J 1 base; nucleotides not matched to a gene: 0. This CDR3 has 15 residues. Per germline, CDR1 SGHTA and CDR2 FQGNSA. This CDR3 is CASSLDRGSYNEQFF. The CDR3 DNA reads as TGTGCCAGCAGCTTAGACAGGGGGTCCTACAATGAGCAGTTCTTC.

This rearrangement joins TRBV15 to TRBJ1-4; D uncertain. Per the germline V gene, CDR1 is LNHNV and CDR2 is YYDKDF (reference sequence). The CDR3 runs to 15 residues. Between the trimmed V and J ends, which lost 0 bases and 2 bases, there was a span of 7 bases. Here the CDR3 reads CATSRDKGTNEKLFF. CDR3 bases: TGTGCCACCAGCAGAGATAAGGGTACTAATGAAAAACTGTTTTTT.

This sequence joins TRBV6-6 and TRBJ1-4, with no clear D. V shed 9 bases and J shed 4 bases, with 9 bases lying between them. CDR3 size: 12 residues. Germline V gene sequence: CDR1 MNHNY, CDR2 SVGAGI (reference sequence). CDR3 residues: CASCAFNEKLFF. CDR3 DNA sequence: TGTGCCAGTTGTGCGTTTAATGAAAAACTGTTTTTT.